What follows is one T cell receptor (beta chain) and its context. Specified time point: pretreatment peripheral blood. This record belongs to a study of PD-L1 blockade in urothelial cancer. Study background: Chemotherapy regimens numbering 0 to 3 had been given to patients.

Produced via immunoSEQ multiplex PCR; TCRdb's table is partial and in-frame only. Among just under 50,000 clones, about 88% were seen once, and the ten largest hold over 3%. The TCR was taken from a man between 65 and 85 years old with urothelial cancer. Sequencing was performed on PBMCs, taken around atezolizumab (anti-PD-L1) treatment.

In nucleotides, the CDR3 is TGTGCCAGCAGTTACTCACGGACAGGGGGTAACTATGGCTACACCTTC. Translating it yields CASSYSRTGGNYGYTF. The chain carries TRBV6-5 and TRBJ1-2, with TRBD1 identical over 10 bases. V gave up 0 bases and J gave up 1 base; unmatched junction bases: 2. Germline V gene data show CDR1 as MNHEY and CDR2 as SVGAGI. This CDR3 spans 16 amino acids.